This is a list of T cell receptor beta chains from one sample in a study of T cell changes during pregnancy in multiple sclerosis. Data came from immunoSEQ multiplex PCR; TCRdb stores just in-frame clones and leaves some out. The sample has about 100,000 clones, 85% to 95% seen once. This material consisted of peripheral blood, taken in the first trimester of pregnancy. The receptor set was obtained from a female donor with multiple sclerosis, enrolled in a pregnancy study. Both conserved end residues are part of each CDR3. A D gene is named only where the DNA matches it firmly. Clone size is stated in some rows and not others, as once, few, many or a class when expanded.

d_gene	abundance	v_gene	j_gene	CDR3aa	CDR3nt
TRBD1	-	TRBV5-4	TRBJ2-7	CASNRQGAGNEQYF	TGTGCCAGCAACCGACAGGGGGCGGGTAACGAGCAGTACTTC
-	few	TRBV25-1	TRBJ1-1	CASRIYTGTEAFF	TGTGCCAGCAGGATTTATACGGGGACTGAAGCTTTCTTT
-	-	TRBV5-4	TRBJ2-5	CASSLGGVEETQYF	TGTGCCAGCAGCTTGGGGGGGGTGGAGGAGACCCAGTACTTC
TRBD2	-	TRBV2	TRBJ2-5	CASSNLAGTKETQYF	TGTGCCAGCAGTAACCTAGCGGGGACCAAAGAGACCCAGTACTTC
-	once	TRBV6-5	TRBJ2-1	CASSYYRTNNEQFF	TGTGCCAGCAGTTACTATAGGACTAACAATGAGCAGTTCTTC
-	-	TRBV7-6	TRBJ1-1	CASSLGVREAGMNTEAFF	TGTGCCAGCAGCTTAGGAGTCAGGGAGGCGGGAATGAACACTGAAGCTTTCTTT
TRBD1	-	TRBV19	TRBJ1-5	CASSIRYDRVGASGNQPQHF	TGTGCCAGTAGTATCCGATATGACAGGGTAGGGGCGTCTGGCAATCAGCCCCAGCATTTT
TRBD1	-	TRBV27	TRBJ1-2	CASSRLTGALTNYGYTF	TGTGCCAGCAGTCGGCTGACAGGGGCCCTTACTAACTATGGCTACACCTTC
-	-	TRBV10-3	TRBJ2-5	CAISDLDRTYQETQYF	TGTGCCATCAGTGACCTCGACAGGACCTACCAAGAGACCCAGTACTTC
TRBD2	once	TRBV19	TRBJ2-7	CASSGGEGTYEQYF	TGTGCCAGTAGTGGGGGGGAGGGGACGTACGAGCAGTACTTC